The entry that follows covers one T cell receptor (beta chain) sequence. Antigen: not known. The table came from immunoSEQ multiplex PCR; TCRdb's copy has only in-frame clones and leaves some out. Among 150,000 to 200,000 clones listed, 85% were seen once. This specimen comes from a study of cytomegalovirus exposure and HLA in healthy donors. Study-level results: The authors enumerated over 150 TCR beta chains as linked to cytomegalovirus.

The V gene end was trimmed by 5 bases and the J gene end by 9 bases; junction bases not matched to a gene: 19. The germline V gene encodes CDR1 SGHTA and CDR2 FQGTGA. The CDR3 spans 17 residues. The sequence was collected from a man under 40 in good health and CMV-seropositive. The sample was PBMCs. V and J are TRBV7-3 and TRBJ1-5; 7 nucleotides align to TRBD1. CDR3 protein: CASSPTRDRNWGRPQHF. The DNA of the CDR3 is TGTGCCAGCAGCCCAACCCGGGACAGAAATTGGGGTCGGCCCCAGCATTTT.